Sequencing of this T cell receptor beta chain was carried out in a study of post-analysis software for immune sequencing data. In the study overall: The patients showed relapsing-remitting, secondary progressive and progressive-relapsing multiple sclerosis courses.

Findings and limits, study-wide: Compared against controls, patients with multiple sclerosis displayed significantly lower normalized Chao1 diversity. Samples sharing a preparation batch grouped tightly together when assessed by F measure. Five or six TRBV segments, TRBV5-6, TRBV5-1 and TRBV20-1 among them, were found more frequent in patients than controls.

J was trimmed by 5 bases and V by 2 bases; bases with no gene match: 6. The V gene's germline CDR1 is MNHNS and CDR2 SASEGT. This CDR3 has 16 residues. Unique-molecular-identifier-tagged TCR beta cDNA libraries were used. Between roughly 1 and 10 million T cells gave rise to hundreds of thousands of cDNA molecules. TCRdb re-called the PCR reads through MiXCR, storing one row per CDR3 protein. The sample carries hundreds of thousands of distinct CDR3 sequences, roughly 29% recorded once. A remark on this clonotype: What it binds is unknown.

Material for sequencing was blood. The J gene is TRBJ1-5, the V gene TRBV6-1, with 10 bases fitting TRBD1. The receptor was isolated from a girl aged 10-17 years with multiple sclerosis. The CDR3 DNA follows: TGTGCCAGCAGTGAATTCGGGACAGGGGTCGATCAGCCCCAGCATTTT. Translation gives CASSEFGTGVDQPQHF.